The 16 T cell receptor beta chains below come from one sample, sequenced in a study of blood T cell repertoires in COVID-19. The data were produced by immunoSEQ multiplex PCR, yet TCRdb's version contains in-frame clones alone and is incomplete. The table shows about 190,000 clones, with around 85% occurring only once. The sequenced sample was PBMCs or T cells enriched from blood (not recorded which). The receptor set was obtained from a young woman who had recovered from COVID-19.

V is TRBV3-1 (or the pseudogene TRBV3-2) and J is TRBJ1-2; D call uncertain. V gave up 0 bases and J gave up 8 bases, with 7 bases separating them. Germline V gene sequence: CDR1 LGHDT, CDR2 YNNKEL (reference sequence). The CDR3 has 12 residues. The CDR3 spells CASSQDRWGYTF. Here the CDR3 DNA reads TGTGCCAGCAGCCAAGACAGGTGGGGCTACACCTTC.

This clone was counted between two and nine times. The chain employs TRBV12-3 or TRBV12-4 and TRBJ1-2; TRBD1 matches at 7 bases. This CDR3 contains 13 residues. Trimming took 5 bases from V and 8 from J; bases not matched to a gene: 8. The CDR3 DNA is TGTGCCAGCAGTCCTACAGGGGTGGGCGGCTACACCTTC. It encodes CASSPTGVGGYTF.

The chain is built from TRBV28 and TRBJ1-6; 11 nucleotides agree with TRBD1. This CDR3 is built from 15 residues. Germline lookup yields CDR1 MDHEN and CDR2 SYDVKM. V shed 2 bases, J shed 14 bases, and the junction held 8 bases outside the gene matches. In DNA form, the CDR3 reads TGTGCCAGCAGTTTAGGAGGGACAGGGGGTCTAGCCCTCCACTTT. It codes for CASSLGGTGGLALHF.

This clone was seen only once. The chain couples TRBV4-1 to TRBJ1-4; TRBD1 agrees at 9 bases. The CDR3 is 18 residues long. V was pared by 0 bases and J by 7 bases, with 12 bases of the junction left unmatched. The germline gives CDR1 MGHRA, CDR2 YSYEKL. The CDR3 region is CASSQDGDRVFRGEKLFF. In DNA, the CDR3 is TGCGCCAGCAGCCAAGATGGGGACAGGGTTTTCCGGGGTGAAAAACTGTTTTTT.

The CDR3 sequence is CAWSVLKTGNTIYF. In DNA, the CDR3 is TGTGCCTGGAGTGTACTGAAGACTGGAAACACCATATATTTT. The gene calls are TRBV30 and TRBJ1-3; D is uncertain. Germline V gene lookup returns CDR1 GTSNPN and CDR2 SVGIG (reference sequence). The ends were cut back, 0 bases at V and 2 bases at J, with 8 bases in the middle. The CDR3 extends over 14 amino acids.

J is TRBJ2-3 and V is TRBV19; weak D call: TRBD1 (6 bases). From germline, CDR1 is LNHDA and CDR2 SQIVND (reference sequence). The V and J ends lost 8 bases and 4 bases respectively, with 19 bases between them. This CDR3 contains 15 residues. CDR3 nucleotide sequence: TGTGCCAGTCAGACCAGGGGTCTTGAGGCAGATACGCAGTATTTT. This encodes CASQTRGLEADTQYF.

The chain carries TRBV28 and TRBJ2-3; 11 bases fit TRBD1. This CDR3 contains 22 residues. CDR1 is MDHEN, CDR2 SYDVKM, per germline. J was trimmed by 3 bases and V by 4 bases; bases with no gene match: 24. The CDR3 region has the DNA TGTGCCAGCAGTTCCCTCCGCCCGGGACAGGGGGTGGTTGAGCACGCTACAGATACGCAGTATTTT. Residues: CASSSLRPGQGVVEHATDTQYF.

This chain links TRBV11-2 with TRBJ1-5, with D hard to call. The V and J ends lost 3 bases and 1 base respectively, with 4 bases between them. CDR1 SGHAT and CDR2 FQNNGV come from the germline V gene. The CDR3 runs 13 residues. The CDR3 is CASSFGSNQPQHF. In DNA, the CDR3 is TGTGCCAGCAGCTTTGGCAGCAATCAGCCCCAGCATTTT. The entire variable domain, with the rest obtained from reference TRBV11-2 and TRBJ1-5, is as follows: EAGVAQSPRYKIIEKRQSVAFWCNPISGHATLYWYQQILGQGPKLLIQFQNNGVVDDSQLPKDRFSAERLKGVDSTLKIQPAKLEDSAVYLCASSFGSNQPQHFGDGTRLSIL.

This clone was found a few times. The CDR3 here is CASSEGRSRLAGGELFF. For the CDR3, the DNA is TGTGCCAGCAGTGAAGGCCGATCGAGACTAGCGGGGGGGGAGCTGTTTTTT. The gene calls are TRBV2 and TRBJ2-2, with 11 positions matching TRBD2. Trimming took 1 base from V and 8 from J; bases not matched to a gene: 9. Germline CDR1 reads SNHLY; CDR2 reads FYNNEI. The CDR3 extends over 17 amino acids.

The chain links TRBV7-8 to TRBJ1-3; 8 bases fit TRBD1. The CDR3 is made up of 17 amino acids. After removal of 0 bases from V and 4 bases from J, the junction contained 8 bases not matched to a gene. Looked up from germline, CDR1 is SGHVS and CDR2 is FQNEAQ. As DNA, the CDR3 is TGTGCCAGCAGCTTAGCGCCCCAGGGGGCGGAAGGAAACACCATATATTTT. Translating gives CASSLAPQGAEGNTIYF. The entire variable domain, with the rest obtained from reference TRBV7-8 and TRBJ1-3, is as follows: GAGVSQSPRYKVAKRGQDVALRCDPISGHVSLFWYQQALGQGPEFLTYFQNEAQLDKSGLPSDRFFAERPEGSVSTLKIQRTQQEDSAVYLCASSLAPQGAEGNTIYFGEGSWLTVV.

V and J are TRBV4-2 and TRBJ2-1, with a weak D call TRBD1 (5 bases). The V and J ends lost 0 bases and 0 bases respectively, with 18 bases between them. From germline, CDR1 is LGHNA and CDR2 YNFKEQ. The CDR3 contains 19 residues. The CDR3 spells CASSQEKGFATSSYNEQFF. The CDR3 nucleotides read TGTGCCAGCAGCCAAGAAAAGGGGTTCGCGACAAGCTCCTACAATGAGCAGTTCTTC.

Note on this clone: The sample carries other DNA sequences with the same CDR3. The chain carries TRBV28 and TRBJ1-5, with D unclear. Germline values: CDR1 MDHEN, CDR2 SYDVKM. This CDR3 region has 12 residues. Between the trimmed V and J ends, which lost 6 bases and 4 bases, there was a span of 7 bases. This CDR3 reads CASREGNQPQHF. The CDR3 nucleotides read TGTGCCAGCAGGGAGGGAAATCAGCCCCAGCATTTT.

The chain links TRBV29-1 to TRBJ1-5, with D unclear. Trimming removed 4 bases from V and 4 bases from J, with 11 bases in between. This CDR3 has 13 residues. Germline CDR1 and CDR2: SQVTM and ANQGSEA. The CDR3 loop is CSVVQSGNQPQHF. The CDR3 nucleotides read TGCAGCGTTGTCCAATCGGGTAATCAGCCCCAGCATTTT.

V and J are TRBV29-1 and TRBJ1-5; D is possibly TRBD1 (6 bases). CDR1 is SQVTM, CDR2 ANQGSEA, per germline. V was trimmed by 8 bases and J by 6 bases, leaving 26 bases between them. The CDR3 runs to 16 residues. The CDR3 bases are TGCAGCCTGCGTCCTAATTGGACAGAGGGGAGTCAGCCCCAGCATTTT. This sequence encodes CSLRPNWTEGSQPQHF. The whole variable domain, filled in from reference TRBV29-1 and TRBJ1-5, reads SAVISQKPSRDICQRGTSLTIQCQVDSQVTMMFWYRQQPGQSLTLIATANQGSEATYESGFVIDKFPISRPNLTFSTLTVSNMSPEDSSIYLCSLRPNWTEGSQPQHFGDGTRLSIL.

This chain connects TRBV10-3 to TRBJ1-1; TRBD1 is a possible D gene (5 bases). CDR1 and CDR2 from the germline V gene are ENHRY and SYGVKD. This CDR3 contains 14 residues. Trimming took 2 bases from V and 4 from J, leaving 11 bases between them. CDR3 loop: CAISEGQGLTEAFF. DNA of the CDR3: TGTGCCATCAGTGAGGGCCAGGGCCTCACTGAAGCTTTCTTT.

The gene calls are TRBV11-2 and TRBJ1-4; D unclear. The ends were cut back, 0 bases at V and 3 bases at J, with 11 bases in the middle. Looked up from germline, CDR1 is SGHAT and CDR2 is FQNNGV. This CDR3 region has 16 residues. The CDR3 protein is CASSLDPADANEKLFF. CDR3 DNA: TGTGCCAGCAGCTTAGATCCGGCGGATGCTAATGAAAAACTGTTTTTT.